This TCR beta chain was recovered during a study of cytomegalovirus exposure and HLA in healthy donors. Assay used: immunoSEQ multiplex PCR; TCRdb lists only in-frame clones, some missing. The sample contains 120,000 or so clones, around 90% of which appear only once. The sample taken for sequencing was PBMCs. The clonotype comes from a woman aged 18-29 years in good health and CMV-seronegative.

CDR3 sequence (DNA): TGCGCCAGCAGCTCTGGGACTGGGCAAACCTACAATGAGCAGTTCTTC. Translated, it gives CASSSGTGQTYNEQFF. The chain uses TRBV5-1 and TRBJ2-1, with D possibly matching TRBD2 (6 bases). Germline loops: CDR1 SGHRS, CDR2 YFSETQ. The CDR3 runs 16 residues. Trimming stripped 3 bases from V and 2 bases from J, with 15 bases between.